This TCR beta chain originates from a study of cytomegalovirus exposure and HLA in healthy donors. Study-wide background: Later, an analysis reported that the 95 to 150 validation repertoires had used the same platform as the roughly 720 first-cohort repertoires.

Profiling relied on immunoSEQ multiplex PCR, and the TCRdb table lists in-frame clones only, not all of them. Altogether about 130,000 clones are present, roughly nine tenths being singletons, with the ten largest covering about 10%. CDR3 length: 11 amino acids. Trimming removed 3 bases from V and 3 bases from J, with 3 bases in between. Per germline, CDR1 SGDLS and CDR2 YYNGEE. Findings and limits, study-wide: The study listed 164 cytomegalovirus-associated TCR beta chains.

This clone was seen a handful of times. Its antigen is currently unknown. This chain links TRBV9 with TRBJ1-1, with no clear D. Sample: PBMCs. The TCR originated in a woman aged 18-30 years in good health and CMV-seropositive. Written as DNA, the CDR3 is TGTGCCAGCAGCGCTGACACTGAAGCTTTCTTT. This codes for CASSADTEAFF.